This entry lists 13 T cell receptor beta chains sequenced from one sample in a study of T cell responses to AZD1222 COVID-19 vaccine. The method was immunoSEQ multiplex PCR; TCRdb's version includes in-frame clones alone and lacks a portion of them. This sample has 99,000 or so clones, with roughly nine tenths found just once. The sequences come from peripheral blood, collected 28 days after the second AZD1222 dose. These receptors all stem from an adult who received the AZD1222 COVID-19 vaccine.

The rearrangement uses TRBV7-9 and TRBJ2-1; D remains unclear. The CDR3 is made up of 13 amino acids. Per germline, CDR1 SEHNR and CDR2 FQNEAQ (reference sequence). V lost 1 base, J lost 7 bases, and 8 bases lay in between. CDR3 nucleotide sequence: TGTGCCAGCAGCTTAGACCCCTCTAATGAGCAGTTCTTC. Translated, it gives CASSLDPSNEQFF. The variable domain in full, completed from reference TRBV7-9 and TRBJ2-1, reads DTGVSQNPRHKITKRGQNVTFRCDPISEHNRLYWYRQTLGQGPEFLTYFQNEAQLEKSRLLSDRFSAERPKGSFSTLEIQRTEQGDSAMYLCASSLDPSNEQFFGPGTRLTVL.

V is TRBV9 and J is TRBJ2-5; D is perhaps TRBD1 or TRBD2 (5 bases each). CDR1 and CDR2 (germline): SGDLS, YYNGEE. This CDR3 is built from 16 residues. Trimming left V 1 base short and J 4 bases short, with 17 bases between. The CDR3 is CASSVSDGTPGETQYF. In DNA form, the CDR3 reads TGTGCCAGCAGCGTATCCGACGGGACGCCGGGAGAGACCCAGTACTTC.

V is TRBV5-6 and J is TRBJ1-3, with 10 positions matching TRBD1. V was pared by 6 bases and J by 0 bases, with 3 bases of the junction left unmatched. Germline CDR1 SGHDT, CDR2 YYEEEE. The CDR3 is 15 residues long. CDR3 residues: CASNGQGVSGNTIYF. The CDR3 nucleotides are TGTGCCAGCAACGGACAGGGGGTCTCTGGAAACACCATATATTTT.

The rearrangement uses TRBV10-3 and TRBJ1-1; TRBD1 aligns across 10 bases. With 4 bases clipped from V and 6 bases from J, the junction kept 2 bases outside the gene matches. CDR1 and CDR2 (germline): ENHRY, SYGVKD. The CDR3 consists of 13 residues. The DNA of the CDR3 is TGTGCCATCAGTGCCGGGACAGGGGCTGAAGCTTTCTTT. Translation: CAISAGTGAEAFF.

This chain joins TRBV29-1 and TRBJ2-7, with TRBD1 identical over 7 bases. This CDR3 has 13 amino acids. CDR1 is SQVTM and CDR2 is ANQGSEA in the germline V gene. Germline trimming cut 5 bases from V and 7 bases from J; bases unmatched to any gene: 11. The CDR3 region is CSVRSGQILEQYF. In DNA, the CDR3 is TGCAGCGTTCGCTCGGGACAGATATTGGAGCAGTACTTC.

This CDR3 reads CATSDPGTSGPVDTQYF. The CDR3, as DNA: TGTGCCACCAGTGACCCTGGGACTAGCGGTCCGGTGGATACGCAGTATTTT. The chain carries TRBV24-1 and TRBJ2-3; TRBD2 matches at 11 bases. The CDR3 totals 17 residues. V shed 4 bases, J shed 6 bases, and the junction held 11 bases outside the gene matches. Germline CDR1 KGHDR, CDR2 SFDVKD.

The gene calls are TRBV5-6 and TRBJ1-5, with D unresolved. The ends were cut back, 1 base at V and 0 bases at J, with 14 bases in the middle. The germline CDR1 and CDR2 sequences are SGHDT and YYEEEE. The CDR3 extends over 17 amino acids. Written as DNA, the CDR3 is TGTGCCAGCAGCTTGTTGTCGTTACGGGATAGCAATCAGCCCCAGCATTTT. Translated: CASSLLSLRDSNQPQHF.

J is TRBJ1-1 and V is TRBV11-2; D possibly corresponds to TRBD1 (5 bases). The CDR3 has 17 amino acids. Trimming took off 1 base at V and 3 bases at J, with 18 bases between the two ends. The germline gives CDR1 SGHAT, CDR2 FQNNGV. CDR3: CASSLGGGGRKDTEAFF. CDR3 sequence (DNA): TGTGCCAGCAGCTTAGGGGGCGGGGGTCGGAAGGACACTGAAGCTTTCTTT.

This chain connects TRBV7-3 to TRBJ2-2, with 7 bases that match TRBD1. V was clipped by 1 base and J by 5 bases; unmatched bases: 4. Looked up from germline, CDR1 is SGHTA and CDR2 is FQGTGA. The CDR3 has 15 amino acids. CDR3 sequence reads: CASSLNAGGTGELFF. CDR3 sequence (DNA): TGTGCCAGCAGCTTAAACGCAGGGGGAACCGGGGAGCTGTTTTTT.

This rearrangement joins TRBV5-1 to TRBJ1-6, with 8 positions matching TRBD1. This CDR3 comprises 14 residues. With 4 bases clipped from V and 8 bases from J, the junction kept 5 bases outside the gene matches. CDR1 SGHRS and CDR2 YFSETQ come from the germline V gene. CDR3 DNA sequence: TGCGCCAGCAGCCTGGGACAGGACTATTCACCCCTCCACTTT. Protein: CASSLGQDYSPLHF.

This chain's CDR3 is CASSSGQGNTIYF. DNA of the CDR3: TGTGCCAGCAGCTCCGGACAGGGAAACACCATATATTTT. V gene TRBV7-8 combines with J gene TRBJ1-3, with D tentatively TRBD1 (6 bases). Trimming left V 4 bases short and J 4 bases short, with 8 bases between. This CDR3 comprises 13 residues. From germline, CDR1 is SGHVS and CDR2 FQNEAQ.

This chain uses TRBV6-1 with TRBJ2-2, with D possibly being TRBD2 (6 bases). The CDR3 has 21 amino acids. Trimming cost V 0 bases and J 4 bases, with 27 bases left between them. Germline V gene sequence: CDR1 MNHNS, CDR2 SASEGT. The DNA for the CDR3 is TGTGCCAGCAGTGAAGCGACGGTTGGCCGCCGGGTCGGGAGATCCACCGGGGAGCTGTTTTTT. It translates to CASSEATVGRRVGRSTGELFF.

This clone showed up just once. The genes are TRBV7-2 and TRBJ2-5; the D call may be TRBD1 or TRBD2 (7 bases each). The V end lost 2 bases, the J end lost 2 bases, and 9 bases lay between the germline ends. Germline V gives CDR1 SGHTA, CDR2 FQGNSA. The CDR3 has 14 residues. Written as DNA, the CDR3 is TGTGCCAGCAGCTTACAGGGGGGGCAAGAGACCCAGTACTTC. This gives the protein CASSLQGGQETQYF.